This passage covers 25 T cell receptor beta chains from one sample sequenced in a study of monozygotic twins with inflammatory bowel disease. TCRdb reanalyzed the 5' RACE reads, giving one entry per CDR3 protein sequence and no DNA. The sample has approximately 160,000 distinct CDR3 sequences, and its top ten clones hold 6% to 9.5%. The sample comprised blood. These receptor sequences come from a human donor with ulcerative colitis or Crohn's disease, or a healthy co-twin of an affected twin (not recorded which).

This chain uses TRBV7-2 with TRBJ2-5; TCRdb's D gene call, TRBD1, goes unchecked for lack of DNA. The CDR3 covers 13 residues. Looked up from germline, CDR1 is SGHTA and CDR2 is FQGNSA. This chain's CDR3 is CASSLYRGETQYF.

This chain connects TRBV5-1 to TRBJ2-5; the D call of TRBD2 rests on TCRdb alone, since no DNA is present to check it. The germline CDR1 and CDR2 sequences are SGHRS and YFSETQ. The CDR3 is 15 residues long. The CDR3 spells CASSPGLATQETQYF.

V gene TRBV14 combines with J gene TRBJ2-3. The CDR3 has 13 amino acids. Germline-derived CDR1 and CDR2 are SGHDN and FVKESK. The CDR3 protein is CASSRSRTDTQYF.

This chain's CDR3 is CASSLAGTTGELFF. The chain has TRBV5-1 and TRBJ2-2. The CDR3 covers 14 residues. Germline V gene data show CDR1 as SGHRS and CDR2 as YFSETQ.

The rearrangement links TRBV14 to TRBJ2-1; TCRdb outputs TRBD2, but without DNA this stays unchecked. The CDR3 runs 18 residues. The germline V gene has CDR1 SGHDN and CDR2 FVKESK. This CDR3 reads CASSPLAGGPSSYNEQFF.

This chain connects TRBV7-6 to TRBJ1-4; TCRdb names TRBD1, which stays unverified in the absence of DNA. CDR3 length equals 19 residues. Germline values: CDR1 SGHVS, CDR2 FNYEAQ. The CDR3 reads CASSLDLTLSGTGSEKLFF.

This rearrangement joins TRBV10-3 to TRBJ2-5; TCRdb's D gene call, TRBD2, goes unchecked for lack of DNA. The CDR3 runs 17 residues. From germline, CDR1 is ENHRY and CDR2 SYGVKD. The CDR3 sequence: CAISETGTSGSQETQYF.

This sequence joins TRBV5-1 and TRBJ2-7. The CDR3 length is 14 residues. CDR1 is SGHRS, CDR2 YFSETQ, per germline. The CDR3 sequence is CASRGSLGRDEQYF.

The chain has TRBV20-1 and TRBJ2-1. This CDR3 is 11 amino acids long. CDR1 is DFQATT, CDR2 SNEGSKA, per germline (reference sequence). The CDR3 here is CSARAPNERFF.

The chain employs TRBV20-1 and TRBJ2-3; TCRdb calls TRBD2, which cannot be checked without DNA. Per the germline V gene, CDR1 is DFQATT and CDR2 is SNEGSKA (reference sequence). CDR3 length: 13 amino acids. CDR3 loop: CSATGLNTDTQYF.

The chain employs TRBV7-6 and TRBJ2-5; TCRdb designates TRBD1, a call that cannot be tested without DNA. CDR3 length: 14 amino acids. Germline V gene data show CDR1 as SGHVS and CDR2 as FNYEAQ. The chain's CDR3 is CASSLGGGKETQYF.

J is TRBJ2-2 and V is TRBV20-1; TCRdb reports TRBD1, a call that lacks DNA to check it against. The germline gives CDR1 DFQATT, CDR2 SNEGSKA (reference sequence). The CDR3 sequence is 15 residues long. CDR3 sequence: CSATEQGYRTGELFF.

The chain joins TRBV28 to TRBJ2-7; TCRdb selects TRBD1, and the lack of DNA leaves this call unchecked. This CDR3 comprises 18 residues. Germline values: CDR1 MDHEN, CDR2 SYDVKM. The CDR3 is CASSSHRRRQSTHYEQYF.

The chain carries TRBV18 and TRBJ2-5; TCRdb selects TRBD1, and the lack of DNA leaves this call unchecked. Per germline, CDR1 KGHSH and CDR2 LQKENI. The CDR3 loop spans 13 amino acids. The CDR3: CASSTAYRETQYF.

The chain is built from TRBV20-1 and TRBJ2-1. The germline gives CDR1 DFQATT, CDR2 SNEGSKA (reference sequence). The CDR3 spans 15 residues. The CDR3 loop reads CSARDFQDRYNEQFF.

The chain recombines TRBV5-4 with TRBJ1-2. Germline loops: CDR1 SGHNT, CDR2 YYREEE (reference sequence). The CDR3 spans 14 residues. CDR3 region: CASSYAGRPHGYTF. The variable domain in full, completed from reference TRBV5-4 and TRBJ1-2, reads ETGVTQSPTHLIKTRGQQVTLRCSSQSGHNTVSWYQQALGQGPQFIFQYYREEENGRGNFPPRFSGLQFPNYSSELNVNALELDDSALYLCASSYAGRPHGYTFGSGTRLTVV.

The J gene is TRBJ1-2, the V gene TRBV21-1; the TRBD1 assignment by TCRdb is unverifiable without DNA. TRBV21-1 is termed a pseudogene. CDR3 length: 18 amino acids. This CDR3 reads CASSKDRKATHWDCGYTF.

The chain is built from TRBV20-1 and TRBJ1-1; the D call of TRBD1 rests on TCRdb alone, since no DNA is present to check it. The CDR3 spans 17 residues. CDR1 and CDR2 (germline): DFQATT, SNEGSKA (reference sequence). This CDR3 is CSARDPSHAQGWTEAFF.

V usage is TRBV20-1 and J usage is TRBJ1-2. This CDR3 spans 13 amino acids. Germline CDR1 reads DFQATT; CDR2 reads SNEGSKA (reference sequence). CDR3 loop: CSARGAQPYGYTF.

This clonotype registers medium-sized by frequency. The gene calls are TRBV5-6 and TRBJ2-7; no DNA is available, so the TRBD1 call from TCRdb remains unchecked. CDR1 and CDR2 (germline): SGHDT, YYEEEE. The CDR3 loop spans 16 amino acids. This chain's CDR3 is CASSTRGQGLYYEQYF.

This chain links TRBV20-1 with TRBJ2-3. The V gene's germline CDR1 is DFQATT and CDR2 SNEGSKA (reference sequence). This CDR3 has 11 amino acids. CDR3 region: CSARWMDTQYF.

The genes are TRBV21-1 and TRBJ2-7; the D call from TCRdb, TRBD2, cannot be confirmed without DNA. TRBV21-1 is noted as a pseudogene. The CDR3 contains 15 residues. The CDR3 sequence: CASTLGEVPSHEQYF.

The V gene is TRBV7-8, the J gene TRBJ1-5; TCRdb gives TRBD1 as the D gene, but with no DNA this cannot be confirmed. Germline V gene data show CDR1 as SGHVS and CDR2 as FQNEAQ. This CDR3 spans 15 amino acids. This CDR3 is CASSDRGEGNQPQHF. Filled out from reference TRBV7-8 and TRBJ1-5, the complete variable domain reads GAGVSQSPRYKVAKRGQDVALRCDPISGHVSLFWYQQALGQGPEFLTYFQNEAQLDKSGLPSDRFFAERPEGSVSTLKIQRTQQEDSAVYLCASSDRGEGNQPQHFGDGTRLSIL.

The chain couples TRBV14 to TRBJ2-3; the D call from TCRdb, TRBD2, cannot be confirmed without DNA. Germline assignment: CDR1 SGHDN and CDR2 FVKESK. The length of the CDR3 is 12 residues. The CDR3 protein is CASSLTSAPQYF. The complete variable domain, with remaining parts taken from reference TRBV14 and TRBJ2-3, reads EAGVTQFPSHSVIEKGQTVTLRCDPISGHDNLYWYRRVMGKEIKFLLHFVKESKQDESGMPNNRFLAERTGGTYSTLKVQPAELEDSGVYFCASSLTSAPQYFGPGTRLTVL.

The chain recombines TRBV10-3 with TRBJ1-5; TCRdb selects TRBD1, and the lack of DNA leaves this call unchecked. This CDR3 is built from 15 residues. Germline V lookup: CDR1 ENHRY, CDR2 SYGVKD. The CDR3 is CAISESGSPLQPQHF.